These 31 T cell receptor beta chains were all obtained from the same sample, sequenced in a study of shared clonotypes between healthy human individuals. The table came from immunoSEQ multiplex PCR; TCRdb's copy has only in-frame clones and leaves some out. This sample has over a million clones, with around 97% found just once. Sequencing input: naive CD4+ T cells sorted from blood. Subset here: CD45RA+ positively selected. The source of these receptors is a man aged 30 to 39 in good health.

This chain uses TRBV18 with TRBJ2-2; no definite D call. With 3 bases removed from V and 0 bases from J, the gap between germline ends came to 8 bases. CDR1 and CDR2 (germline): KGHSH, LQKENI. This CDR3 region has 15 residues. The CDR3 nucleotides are TGTGCCAGCTCACCGTCCTTCACGAACACCGGGGAGCTGTTTTTT. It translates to CASSPSFTNTGELFF.

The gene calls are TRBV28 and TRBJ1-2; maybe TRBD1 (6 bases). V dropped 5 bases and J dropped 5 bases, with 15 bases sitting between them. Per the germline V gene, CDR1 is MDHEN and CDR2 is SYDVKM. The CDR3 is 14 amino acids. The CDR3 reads CASSVPGVGYGYTF. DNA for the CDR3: TGTGCCAGCAGTGTACCAGGGGTTGGGTATGGCTACACCTTC.

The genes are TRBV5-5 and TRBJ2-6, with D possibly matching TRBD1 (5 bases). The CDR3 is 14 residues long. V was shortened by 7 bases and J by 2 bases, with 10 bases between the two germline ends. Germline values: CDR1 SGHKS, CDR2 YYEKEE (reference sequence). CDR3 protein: CASGREAGANVLTF. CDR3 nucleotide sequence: TGTGCCAGCGGCAGGGAAGCTGGGGCCAACGTCCTGACTTTC.

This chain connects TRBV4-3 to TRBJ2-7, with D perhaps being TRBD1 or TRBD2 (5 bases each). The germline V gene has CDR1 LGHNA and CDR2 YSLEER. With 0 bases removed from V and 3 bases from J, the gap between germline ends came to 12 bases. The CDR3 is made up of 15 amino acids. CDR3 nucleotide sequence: TGCGCCAGCAGCCAAGAGGCCGACAGCGGCTACGAGCAGTACTTC. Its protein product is CASSQEADSGYEQYF.

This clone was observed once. CDR3 nucleotide sequence: TGTGCCAGCAGCTCGCAGGGGCAGCCCCAGCATTTT. Translation gives CASSSQGQPQHF. The chain carries TRBV7-8 and TRBJ1-5; maybe TRBD1 (6 bases). The CDR3 length is 12 residues. V shed 4 bases and J shed 7 bases, with 8 bases lying between them. Germline CDR1 SGHVS, CDR2 FQNEAQ.

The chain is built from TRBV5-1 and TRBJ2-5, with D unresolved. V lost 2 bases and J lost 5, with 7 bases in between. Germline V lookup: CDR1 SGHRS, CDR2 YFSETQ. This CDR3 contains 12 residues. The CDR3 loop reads CASSFSVETQYF. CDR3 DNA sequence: TGCGCCAGCAGCTTTTCAGTGGAGACCCAGTACTTC.

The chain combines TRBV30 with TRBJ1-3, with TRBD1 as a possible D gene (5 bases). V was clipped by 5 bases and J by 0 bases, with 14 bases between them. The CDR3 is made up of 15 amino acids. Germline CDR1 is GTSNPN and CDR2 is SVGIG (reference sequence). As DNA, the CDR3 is TGTGCCTGGGGGTTTGGCAGGGACTCTGGAAACACCATATATTTT. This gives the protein CAWGFGRDSGNTIYF.

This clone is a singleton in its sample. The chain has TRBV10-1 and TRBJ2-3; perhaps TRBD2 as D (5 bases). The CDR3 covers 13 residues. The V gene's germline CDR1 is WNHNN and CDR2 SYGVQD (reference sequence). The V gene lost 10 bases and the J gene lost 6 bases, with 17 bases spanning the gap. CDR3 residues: CANPRVGEDTQYF. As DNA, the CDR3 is TGCGCCAACCCCCGGGTGGGAGAGGATACGCAGTATTTT.

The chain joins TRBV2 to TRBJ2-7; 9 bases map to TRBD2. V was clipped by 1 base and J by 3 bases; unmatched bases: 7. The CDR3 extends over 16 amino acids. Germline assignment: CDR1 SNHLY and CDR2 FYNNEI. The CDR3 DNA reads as TGTGCCAGCAGTGAAGGGGCGGCTAGCGGGATCTACGAGCAGTACTTC. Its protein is CASSEGAASGIYEQYF.

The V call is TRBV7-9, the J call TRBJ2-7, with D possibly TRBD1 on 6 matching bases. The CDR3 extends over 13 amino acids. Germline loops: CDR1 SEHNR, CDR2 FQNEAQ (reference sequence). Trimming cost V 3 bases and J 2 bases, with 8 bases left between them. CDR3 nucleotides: TGTGCCAGCAGCTTCCAGGGGCCCTACGAGCAGTACTTC. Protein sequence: CASSFQGPYEQYF. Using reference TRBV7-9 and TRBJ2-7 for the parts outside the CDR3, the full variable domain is DTGVSQNPRHKITKRGQNVTFRCDPISEHNRLYWYRQTLGQGPEFLTYFQNEAQLEKSRLLSDRFSAERPKGSFSTLEIQRTEQGDSAMYLCASSFQGPYEQYFGPGTRLTVT.

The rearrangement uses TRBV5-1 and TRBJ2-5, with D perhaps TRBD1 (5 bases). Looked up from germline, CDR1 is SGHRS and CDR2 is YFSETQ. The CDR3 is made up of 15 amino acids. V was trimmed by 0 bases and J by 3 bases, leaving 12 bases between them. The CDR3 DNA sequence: TGCGCCAGCAGCTTGGTCGGCAGGGAAGAAGAGACCCAGTACTTC. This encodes CASSLVGREEETQYF. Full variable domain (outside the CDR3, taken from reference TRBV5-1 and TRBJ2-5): KAGVTQTPRYLIKTRGQQVTLSCSPISGHRSVSWYQQTPGQGLQFLFEYFSETQRNKGNFPGRFSGRQFSNSRSEMNVSTLELGDSALYLCASSLVGREEETQYFGPGTRLLVL.

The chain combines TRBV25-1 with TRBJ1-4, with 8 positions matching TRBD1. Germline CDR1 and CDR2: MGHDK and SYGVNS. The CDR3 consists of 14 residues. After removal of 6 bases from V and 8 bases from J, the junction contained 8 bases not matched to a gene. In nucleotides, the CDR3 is TGTGCCAGCAGAGAGACAGGGGCAGAGGAAAAACTGTTTTTT. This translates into CASRETGAEEKLFF.

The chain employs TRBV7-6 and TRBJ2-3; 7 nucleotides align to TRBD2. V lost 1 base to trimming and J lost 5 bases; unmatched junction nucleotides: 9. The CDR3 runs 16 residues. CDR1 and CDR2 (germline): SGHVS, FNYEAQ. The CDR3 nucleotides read TGTGCCAGCAGCTTAGGGGCGGGAGTGGGTCTAGATACGCAGTATTTT. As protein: CASSLGAGVGLDTQYF.

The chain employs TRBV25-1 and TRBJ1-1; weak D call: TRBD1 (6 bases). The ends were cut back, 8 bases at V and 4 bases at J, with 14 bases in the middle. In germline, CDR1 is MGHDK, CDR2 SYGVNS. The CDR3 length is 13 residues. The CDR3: CASPILGATEAFF. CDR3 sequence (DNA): TGTGCCAGCCCGATTCTGGGGGCCACTGAAGCTTTCTTT.

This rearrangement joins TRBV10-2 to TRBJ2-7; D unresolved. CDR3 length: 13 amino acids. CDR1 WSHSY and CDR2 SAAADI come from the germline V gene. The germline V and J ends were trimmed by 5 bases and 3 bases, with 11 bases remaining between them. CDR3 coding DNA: TGCGCCAGCAGTAGGGCCCTAAACTACGAGCAGTACTTC. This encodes CASSRALNYEQYF.

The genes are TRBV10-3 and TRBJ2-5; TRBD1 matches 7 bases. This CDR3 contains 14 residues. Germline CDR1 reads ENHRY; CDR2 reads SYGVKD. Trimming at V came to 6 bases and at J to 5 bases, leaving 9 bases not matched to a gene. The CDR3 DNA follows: TGTGCCATCAGCCCGACAGGGAGTGTGGAGACCCAGTACTTC. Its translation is CAISPTGSVETQYF.

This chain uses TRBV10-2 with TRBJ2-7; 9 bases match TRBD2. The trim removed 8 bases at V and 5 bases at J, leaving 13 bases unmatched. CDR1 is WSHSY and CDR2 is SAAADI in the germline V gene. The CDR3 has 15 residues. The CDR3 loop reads CASRTVAGGPHEQYF. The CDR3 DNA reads TGCGCCAGCCGTACTGTGGCGGGAGGGCCCCACGAGCAGTACTTC.

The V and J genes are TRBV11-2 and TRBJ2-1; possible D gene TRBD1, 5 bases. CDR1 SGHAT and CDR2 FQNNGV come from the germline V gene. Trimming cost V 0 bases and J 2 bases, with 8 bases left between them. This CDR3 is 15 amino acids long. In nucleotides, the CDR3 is TGTGCCAGCAGCTTAGAAGGGGAACCCTACAATGAGCAGTTCTTC. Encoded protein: CASSLEGEPYNEQFF.

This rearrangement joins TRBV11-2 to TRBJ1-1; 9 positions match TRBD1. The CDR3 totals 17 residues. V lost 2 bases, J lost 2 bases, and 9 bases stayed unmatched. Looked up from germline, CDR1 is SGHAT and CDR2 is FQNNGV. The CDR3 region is CASSLRARTGVNTEAFF. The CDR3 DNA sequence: TGTGCCAGCAGCTTAAGGGCCCGGACAGGGGTCAACACTGAAGCTTTCTTT.

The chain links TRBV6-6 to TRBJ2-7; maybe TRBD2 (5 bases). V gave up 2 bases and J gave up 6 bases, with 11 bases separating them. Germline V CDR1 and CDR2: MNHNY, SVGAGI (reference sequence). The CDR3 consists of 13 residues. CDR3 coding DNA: TGTGCCAGCAGTTACGGAGGTTCGGGCGAGCAGTACTTC. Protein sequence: CASSYGGSGEQYF.

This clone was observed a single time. CDR3 coding DNA: TGCGCCAGCAGCTGGGGACAGGGCTCGGGGACCGGGGAGCTGTTTTTT. Its translation: CASSWGQGSGTGELFF. The chain links TRBV5-1 to TRBJ2-2, with 9 bases fitting TRBD1. J gave up 5 bases and V 3 bases, and 8 bases lay outside the gene matches. Germline CDR1 SGHRS, CDR2 YFSETQ. This CDR3 comprises 16 residues.

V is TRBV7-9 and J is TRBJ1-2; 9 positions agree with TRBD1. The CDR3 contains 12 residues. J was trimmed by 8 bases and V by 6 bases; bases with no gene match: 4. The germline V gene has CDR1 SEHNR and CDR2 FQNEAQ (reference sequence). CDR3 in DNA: TGTGCCAGCAGACGGACAGGGGACGGCTACACCTTC. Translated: CASRRTGDGYTF.

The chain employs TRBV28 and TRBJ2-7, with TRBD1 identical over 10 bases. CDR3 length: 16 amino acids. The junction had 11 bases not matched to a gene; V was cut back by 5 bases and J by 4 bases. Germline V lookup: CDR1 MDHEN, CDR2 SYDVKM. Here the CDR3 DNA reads TGTGCCAGCAGTCCAACCTACCGGGACAGGGGATACGAGCAGTACTTC. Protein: CASSPTYRDRGYEQYF.

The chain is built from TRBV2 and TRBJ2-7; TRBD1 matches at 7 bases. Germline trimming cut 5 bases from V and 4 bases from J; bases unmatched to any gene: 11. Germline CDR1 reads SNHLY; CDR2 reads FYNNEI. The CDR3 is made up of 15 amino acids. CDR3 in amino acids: CASSLSTGILYEQYF. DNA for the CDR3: TGTGCCAGCAGTTTATCGACAGGGATATTATACGAGCAGTACTTC.

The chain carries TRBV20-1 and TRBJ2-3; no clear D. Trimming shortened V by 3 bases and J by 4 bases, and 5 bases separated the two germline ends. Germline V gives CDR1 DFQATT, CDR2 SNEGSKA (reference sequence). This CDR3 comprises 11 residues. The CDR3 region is CSASMADTQYF. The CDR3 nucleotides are TGCAGTGCTAGTATGGCAGATACGCAGTATTTT.

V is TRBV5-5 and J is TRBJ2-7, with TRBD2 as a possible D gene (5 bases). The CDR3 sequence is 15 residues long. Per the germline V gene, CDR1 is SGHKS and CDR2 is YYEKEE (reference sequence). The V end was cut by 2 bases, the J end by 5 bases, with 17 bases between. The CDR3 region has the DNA TGTGCCAGCAGCTTTGCTGCCCGGACTCTGAACGAGCAGTACTTC. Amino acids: CASSFAARTLNEQYF.

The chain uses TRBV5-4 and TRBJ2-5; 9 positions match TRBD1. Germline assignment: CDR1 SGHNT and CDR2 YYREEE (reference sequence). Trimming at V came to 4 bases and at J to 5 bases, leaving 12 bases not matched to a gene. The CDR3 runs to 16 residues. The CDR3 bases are TGTGCCAGCAGCACCCGACGGGACAGGGAGCGGGAGACCCAGTACTTC. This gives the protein CASSTRRDRERETQYF.

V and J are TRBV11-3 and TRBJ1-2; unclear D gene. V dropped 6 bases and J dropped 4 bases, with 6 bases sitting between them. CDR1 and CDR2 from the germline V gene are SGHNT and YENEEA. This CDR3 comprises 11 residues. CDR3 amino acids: CASRPGYGYTF. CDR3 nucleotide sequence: TGTGCCAGCAGGCCAGGCTATGGCTACACCTTC.

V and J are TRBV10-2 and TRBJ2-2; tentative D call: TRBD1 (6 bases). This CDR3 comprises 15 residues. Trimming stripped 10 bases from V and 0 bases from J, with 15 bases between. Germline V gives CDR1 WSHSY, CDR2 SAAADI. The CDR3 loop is CATPQQGANTGELFF. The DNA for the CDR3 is TGCGCCACCCCGCAACAGGGCGCGAACACCGGGGAGCTGTTTTTT.

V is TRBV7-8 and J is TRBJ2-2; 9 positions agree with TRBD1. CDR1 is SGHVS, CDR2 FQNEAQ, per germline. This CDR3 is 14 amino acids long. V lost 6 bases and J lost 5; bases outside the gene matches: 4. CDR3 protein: CASSRDRVTGELFF. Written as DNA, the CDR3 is TGTGCCAGCAGTCGGGACAGGGTTACCGGGGAGCTGTTTTTT.

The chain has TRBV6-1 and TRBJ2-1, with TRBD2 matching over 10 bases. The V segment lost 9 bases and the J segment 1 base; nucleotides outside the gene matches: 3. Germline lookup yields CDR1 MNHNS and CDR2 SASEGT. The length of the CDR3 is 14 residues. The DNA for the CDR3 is TGTGCCAGTAAAGCGGGAGGGTCCTACAATGAGCAGTTCTTC. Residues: CASKAGGSYNEQFF.